These T cell receptor beta chains were read from a single sample in a study of CD8 T cells in ankylosing spondylitis. Each CDR3 protein gets one entry after TCRdb re-called the 5' RACE reads with MiXCR. The data contain about 160,000 distinct CDR3 sequences, 9.8% of them singletons. Sequencing input: blood, either unsorted or a sorted T cell fraction (not recorded which). The receptor set was obtained from a female donor with ankylosing spondylitis or in good health (not recorded which). The conserved cysteine and the conserved F or W are not part of the CDR3 here.

j_gene | len | v_gene | CDR3aa
TRBJ2-1 | 11 | TRBV7-9 | ASSLAWGNEQF
TRBJ2-7 | 11 | TRBV12-3/TRBV12-4 | ASSLSLAPRQY
TRBJ2-1 | 11 | TRBV12-3/TRBV12-4 | AIATSRWHEQF
TRBJ1-5 | 13 | TRBV9 | ASSPNGGSNQPQH
TRBJ1-1 | 12 | TRBV9 | ASSVAGWGTEAF
TRBJ2-1 | 12 | TRBV9 | ASSVAGGWNEQF
TRBJ2-1 | 10 | TRBV10-3 | AISESSDEQF
TRBJ1-1 | 13 | TRBV30 | AWSAGTALNTEAF
TRBJ2-3 | 12 | TRBV9 | ASRGGATTDTQY
TRBJ2-1 | 13 | TRBV7-9 | ASRFSSGRAVEQF
TRBJ2-1 | 16 | TRBV20-1 | SAREWLGLAETYNEQF
TRBJ1-1 | 13 | TRBV4-3 | ASSQDTGADTEAF
TRBJ2-5 | 8 | TRBV6-5 | ASRGTNQY
TRBJ1-3 | 12 | TRBV5-1 | ASSSDNSGNTIY
TRBJ1-1 | 12 | TRBV6-5 | ASSYSPGDTEAF
TRBJ1-1 | 12 | TRBV19 | ASNTPGQGTEAF
TRBJ2-2 | 16 | TRBV12-3/TRBV12-4 | ASSSGTGALLGTGELF
TRBJ1-5 | 13 | TRBV3-1 | ASSFRDNSNQPQH
TRBJ2-6 | 17 | TRBV9 | ASSPAIGGGPSGANVLT
TRBJ2-5 | 14 | TRBV9 | ASSVGTALYQETQY
TRBJ2-7 | 10 | TRBV6-2/TRBV6-3 | ASSPLGGEQY
TRBJ2-7 | 12 | TRBV6-1 | ASSPSGSPSEQY
TRBJ1-5 | 14 | TRBV2 | ASSTGTDYSNQPQH
TRBJ2-7 | 11 | TRBV4-3 | ASSQWRDYEQY
TRBJ2-7 | 12 | TRBV9 | ASSVGRDSYEQY
TRBJ2-7 | 12 | TRBV4-2 | ASGPSGAVYEQY
TRBJ2-1 | 13 | TRBV10-3 | AITPTSGSRHEQF
TRBJ2-2 | 12 | TRBV9 | ASSPRQAGGELF
TRBJ2-5 | 14 | TRBV6-4 | ASSLKVRESEETQY
TRBJ1-2 | 9 | TRBV6-2/TRBV6-3 | ASSWAGDYT
TRBJ1-6 | 14 | TRBV4-2 | ASSAGRQSYNSPLH
TRBJ2-7 | 9 | TRBV6-2/TRBV6-3 | AGGNSYEQY
TRBJ1-2 | 11 | TRBV5-1 | ASSLTPESGYT
TRBJ2-1 | 15 | TRBV6-5 | ASSSLRAGDASNEQF
TRBJ2-5 | 13 | TRBV6-1 | ASSTRTGRKETQY
TRBJ1-1 | 14 | TRBV2 | ASSEAGDIMNTEAF
TRBJ1-4 | 10 | TRBV7-9 | ASSSWGEKLF
TRBJ2-1 | 16 | TRBV11-2 | ASSFGLAGGPVVNEQF
TRBJ2-7 | 12 | TRBV3-1 | ASSPFRGTYEQY
TRBJ1-2 | 12 | TRBV7-9 | ASSYSGTGNGYT